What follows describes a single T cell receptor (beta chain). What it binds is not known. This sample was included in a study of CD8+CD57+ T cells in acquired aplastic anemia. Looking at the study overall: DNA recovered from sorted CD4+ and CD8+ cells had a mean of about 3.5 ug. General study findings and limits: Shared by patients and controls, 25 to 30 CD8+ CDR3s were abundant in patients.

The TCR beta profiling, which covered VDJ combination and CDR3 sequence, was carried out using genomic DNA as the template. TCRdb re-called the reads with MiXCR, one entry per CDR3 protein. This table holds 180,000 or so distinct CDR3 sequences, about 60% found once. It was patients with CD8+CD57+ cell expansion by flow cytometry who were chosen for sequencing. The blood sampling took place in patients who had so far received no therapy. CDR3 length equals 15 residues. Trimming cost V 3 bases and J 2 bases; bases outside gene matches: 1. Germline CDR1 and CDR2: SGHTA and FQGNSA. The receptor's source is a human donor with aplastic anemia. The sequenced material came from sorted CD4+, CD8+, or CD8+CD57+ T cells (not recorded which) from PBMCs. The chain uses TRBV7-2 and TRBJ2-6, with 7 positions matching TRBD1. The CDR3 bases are TGTGCCAGCAGCTTTGACAGGGCTGGGGCCAACGTCCTGACTTTC. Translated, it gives CASSFDRAGANVLTF.